A selection of T cell receptor beta chains follows, all from one sample in a study of OX40 agonist ivuxolimab in advanced cancers. Clones were read by immunoSEQ multiplex PCR, and TCRdb kept only the in-frame ones, dropping some. This table has roughly 90,000 clones, more than 75% appearing once. The source material was CD4+ or CD8+ T cells sorted from blood, sampled in a trial of the OX40 agonist ivuxolimab. The receptors come from an adult with an advanced solid tumor such as melanoma, head and neck, liver or kidney cancer. CDR3s include the opening cysteine and the closing phenylalanine or tryptophan. Each record gives: D gene, V gene, clone size, J gene, CDR3 protein, CDR3 DNA. The D gene is left open where the match is weak. A row's size may be missing; if present it is once, few, many or a size class.

>TRBD2|TRBV7-9|once|TRBJ2-5
CASSLGLAGGPPETQYF
TGTGCCAGCAGCTTAGGACTAGCGGGAGGGCCTCCGGAGACCCAGTACTTC
>-|TRBV28|-|TRBJ2-7
CASSQIKRGAYEQYF
TGTGCCAGCAGTCAGATAAAAAGGGGCGCCTACGAGCAGTACTTC
>TRBD2|TRBV27|-|TRBJ2-3
CASSRSRSGATTDTQYF
TGTGCCAGCAGCCGGTCCCGTAGCGGGGCTACCACAGATACGCAGTATTTT
>TRBD1|TRBV28|-|TRBJ2-7
CASREDRASYEQYF
TGTGCCAGCAGGGAGGACAGGGCCTCCTACGAGCAGTACTTC
>-|TRBV7-9|-|TRBJ2-1
CASSPRAAGSYNEQFF
TGTGCCAGCAGCCCCCGGGCGGCGGGTAGCTACAATGAGCAGTTCTTC
>TRBD2|TRBV5-5|-|TRBJ2-1
CASSLLESGGYNEQFF
TGTGCCAGCAGCCTCTTGGAGAGCGGGGGGTACAATGAGCAGTTCTTC
>-|TRBV19|-|TRBJ2-1
CASRTSGPSYNEQFF
TGTGCCAGTAGAACCTCCGGGCCATCCTACAATGAGCAGTTCTTC
>-|TRBV5-1|once|TRBJ2-3
CASSLVGGLNTDTQYF
TGCGCCAGCAGCTTGGTTGGCGGACTGAACACAGATACGCAGTATTTT
>TRBD2|TRBV9|-|TRBJ2-3
CASSKREGGTDTQYF
TGTGCCAGCAGCAAACGGGAGGGCGGCACAGATACGCAGTATTTT
>TRBD2|TRBV27|-|TRBJ2-7
CASSSAPGTSGRSYEQYF
TGTGCCAGCAGTTCGGCACCCGGGACTAGCGGGAGATCGTACGAGCAGTACTTC
>-|TRBV2|-|TRBJ1-5
CASREKRGSNQPQHF
TGTGCCAGCAGAGAAAAGCGGGGAAGCAATCAGCCCCAGCATTTT
>TRBD2|TRBV11-2|-|TRBJ2-3
CASSLGLAGGPQDTQYF
TGTGCCAGCAGCCTGGGACTAGCGGGAGGGCCTCAAGATACGCAGTATTTT